This T cell receptor (beta chain) was captured by sequencing in a study of technical replicates of blood from a few donors. TCRdb's copy holds only in-frame clones and misses some; the assay was immunoSEQ multiplex PCR. The sample has some 77,000 clones; roughly 91% are singletons. The CDR3 sequence is 13 residues long. CDR1 SGHAT and CDR2 FQNNGV come from the germline V gene. The germline V and J ends were trimmed by 6 bases and 6 bases, with 11 bases remaining between them. This receptor was obtained from a human donor in good health. Specimen: T cells isolated from PBMCs. The chain has TRBV11-2 and TRBJ2-2; perhaps TRBD1 as D (6 bases). For the CDR3, the DNA is TGTGCCAGCAGGGACAGTATGTCCGGGGAGCTGTTTTTT. Residues: CASRDSMSGELFF.